This note documents a single TCR beta chain sequence. The target antigen is unknown. The CDR3 has 14 residues. From germline, CDR1 is MDHEN and CDR2 SYDVKM. Trimming removed 1 base from V and 5 bases from J, with 11 bases in between. This sample was taken from a study of OX40 agonist ivuxolimab in advanced cancers. Overall study: Each patient was given ivuxolimab into a vein every 2 weeks, at 0.01 to 10 mg/kg. Whole-study results and caveats: Partial responders at 0.1-3.0 mg/kg showed near-lowest clonal expansion.

Clones were read by immunoSEQ multiplex PCR, and TCRdb kept only the in-frame ones, dropping some. This table holds more than 80,000 clones, under 95% found once. The TCR sequence derives from an adult with an advanced solid tumor such as melanoma, head and neck, liver or kidney cancer. The specimen was CD4+ or CD8+ T cells sorted from blood, collected in a trial of the OX40 agonist ivuxolimab. V gene TRBV28 combines with J gene TRBJ1-1; possible D gene TRBD1, 6 bases. The CDR3 DNA follows: TGTGCCAGCAGTTTATTGGGGGCTTATACTGAAGCTTTCTTT. Translation: CASSLLGAYTEAFF.